This TCR beta chain was documented in a study of shared clonotypes between healthy human individuals. Worth noting for this clone: Its antigen is unknown.

Study-level points and caveats: Larger estimated richness was generally recorded for naive subsets relative to memory subsets. Relative to their counterparts shared across all four donors, non-shared clonotypes exhibited diminished generation probabilities.

Selected positively for CCR7 and CD45RO-negative, naive CD8 cells excluded terminally differentiated effector memory CD45RA+ cells. The sorted-subset replicate PCRs were given around 200 ng DNA, which is tens of thousands of T cell genomes. Clones were read by immunoSEQ multiplex PCR, and TCRdb kept only the in-frame ones, dropping some. The sample includes over 2,000,000 clones, around 93% of them seen just once. The receptor's source is a man aged 18 to 29 in good health. Some clones in this sample may be carry-over from other donors' samples. Specimen: naive CD8+ T cells from PBMCs.

CDR3 DNA: TGTGCCAGCAGGAGGGGACACTTTAACCTAGATACGCAGTATTTT. Protein product: CASRRGHFNLDTQYF. This chain links TRBV11-2 with TRBJ2-3; D is possibly TRBD1 (6 bases). Deletions cut 6 bases from V and 5 bases from J, with 18 bases between. Looked up from germline, CDR1 is SGHAT and CDR2 is FQNNGV. CDR3 length: 15 residues.